This T cell receptor beta chain appears in the sequencing data of a study of blood T cell repertoires in COVID-19. Study overall: COVID-19 samples, acute and convalescent, were from the United States, Italy and Spain. From T cells, B-cell-depleted T cells, or PBMCs came the material, which was cDNA or gDNA.

The ends lost 1 base at V and 0 bases at J; junction bases unmatched: 5. CDR1 is MGHRA and CDR2 is YSYEKL in the germline V gene. The CDR3 runs 17 residues. Authors' analysis steps: It was from reference gene primer amplification that nucleated cell counts were estimated. Profiled with immunoSEQ multiplex PCR; TCRdb holds only in-frame clones, not every one. V, J and clone size were drawn from that table, and D and trimming were deduced from the DNA. The data hold a few hundred thousand clones, with 80% to 90% observed a single time. This sequence joins TRBV4-1 and TRBJ1-5, with TRBD1 identical over 8 bases. Sequencing used peripheral blood. The origin of this receptor is a woman aged 45 to 65 with acute or convalescent COVID-19. The CDR3 here is CASSQGGQVYSNQPQHF. The CDR3 DNA is TGCGCCAGCAGCCAAGGGGGACAGGTTTATAGCAATCAGCCCCAGCATTTT.